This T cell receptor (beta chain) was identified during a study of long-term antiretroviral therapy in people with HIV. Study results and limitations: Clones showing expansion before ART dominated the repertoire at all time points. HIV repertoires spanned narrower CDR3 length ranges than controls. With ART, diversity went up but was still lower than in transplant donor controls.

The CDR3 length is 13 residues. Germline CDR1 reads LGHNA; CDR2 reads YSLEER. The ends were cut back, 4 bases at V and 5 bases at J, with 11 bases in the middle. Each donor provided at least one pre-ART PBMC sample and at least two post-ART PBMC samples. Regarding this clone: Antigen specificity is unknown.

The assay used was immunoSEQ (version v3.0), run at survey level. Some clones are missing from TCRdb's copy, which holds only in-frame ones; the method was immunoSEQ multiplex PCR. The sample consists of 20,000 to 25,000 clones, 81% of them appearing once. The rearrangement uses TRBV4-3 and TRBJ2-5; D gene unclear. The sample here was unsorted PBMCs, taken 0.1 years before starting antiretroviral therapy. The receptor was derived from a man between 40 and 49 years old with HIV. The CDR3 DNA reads TGCGCCAGCAGCCTTGGGCGAGGCGAGACCCAGTACTTC. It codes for CASSLGRGETQYF.